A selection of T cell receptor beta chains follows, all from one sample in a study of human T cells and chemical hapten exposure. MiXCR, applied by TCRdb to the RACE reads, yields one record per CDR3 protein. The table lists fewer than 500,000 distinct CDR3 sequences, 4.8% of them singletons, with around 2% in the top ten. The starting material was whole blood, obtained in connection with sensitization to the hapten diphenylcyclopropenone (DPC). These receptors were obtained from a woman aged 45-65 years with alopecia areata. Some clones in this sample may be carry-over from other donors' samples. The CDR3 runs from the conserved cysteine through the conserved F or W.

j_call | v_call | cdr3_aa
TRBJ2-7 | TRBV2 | CASSEIAGASYEQYF
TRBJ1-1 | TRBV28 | CASCQSADTEAFF
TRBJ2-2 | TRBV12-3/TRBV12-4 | CASRKTSGNTGELFF
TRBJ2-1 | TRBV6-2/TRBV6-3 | CASSSIASSNEQFF
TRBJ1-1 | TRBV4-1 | CASSGGHTNTEAFF
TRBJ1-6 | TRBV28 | CASHGPGTGDSPLHF
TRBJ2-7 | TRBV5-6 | CASSRTDLYEQYF
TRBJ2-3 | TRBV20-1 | CSAVASGRDTQYF
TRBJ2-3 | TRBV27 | CASSLGTHPGDTQYF
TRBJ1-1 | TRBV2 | CASSEQGYMNTEAFF
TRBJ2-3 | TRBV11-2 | CASSLAARGRGTDTQYF
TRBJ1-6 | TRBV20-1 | CSARPRAVVNSPLHF
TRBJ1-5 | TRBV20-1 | CSATGGFGNQPQHF
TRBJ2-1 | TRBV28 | CASETVDNNEQFF
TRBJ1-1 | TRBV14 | CASSTTGLDAEAFF
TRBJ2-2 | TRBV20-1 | CSARDYRTTNTGELFF
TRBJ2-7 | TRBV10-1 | CASGRAGEQYF
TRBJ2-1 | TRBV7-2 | CASSLAGALSSYNEQFF
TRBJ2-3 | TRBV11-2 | CASSLTSGSYADTQYF
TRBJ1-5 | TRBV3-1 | CASSQATRNQPQHF
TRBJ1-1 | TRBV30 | CAWSVQGDTEAFF
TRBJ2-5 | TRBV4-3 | CASSQGVVKETQYF
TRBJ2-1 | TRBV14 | CASSLGVKSKQFF
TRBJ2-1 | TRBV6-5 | CASSYSTSGWVGNEQFF
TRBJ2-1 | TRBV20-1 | CSASNRHNEQFF
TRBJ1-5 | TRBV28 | CASSNWDNQPQHF
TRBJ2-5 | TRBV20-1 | CSARVIRRDRGMETQYF
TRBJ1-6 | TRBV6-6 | CASRRDSPPLHF
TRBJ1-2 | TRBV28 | CASSIQGKGGYTF
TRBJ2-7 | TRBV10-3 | CAIGRESSYEQYF
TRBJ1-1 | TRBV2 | CASSGQGNMNTEAFF
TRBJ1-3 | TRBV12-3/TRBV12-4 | CASSPRDGSGNTIYF
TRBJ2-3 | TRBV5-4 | CASSRASSTSAPDTQYF